The TCR beta chain described here comes from a study of beta chain features in type 1 diabetes. Turning to the study itself: Patients looked much like healthy donors when it came to age, gender and cell yields. Sorted cells, some 110 million in number, were examined across all samples.

Sorting based on CD45RO/CCR7/CD25/CD127/CD95/CD27 separated CD4+ naive, central memory, regulatory and stem cell-like memory cells. Per germline, CDR1 SQVTM and CDR2 ANQGSEA. V was cut by 6 bases and J by 2 bases, with 17 bases left in between. This CDR3 has 14 amino acids. All of the isolated RNA was reverse transcribed, so expressed TCRB transcripts were sequenced. Profiled with immunoSEQ multiplex PCR; TCRdb holds only in-frame clones, not every one. The table shows 640,000 or so clones, with around 15% occurring only once. This clone turned up a few times. Its antigen is still unknown. General study points: Moderately but significantly shorter TCRB CDR3s were found in Type 1 diabetes patients in all four CD4+ subsets.

Sequenced sample: naive CD4+ T cells from blood. The receptor was isolated from a man younger than 35 with type 1 diabetes. The chain couples TRBV29-1 to TRBJ2-7; TRBD2 might be the D (5 bases). CDR3 sequence: CSVGGPSTTYEQYF. CDR3 bases: TGCAGCGTCGGCGGGCCTAGCACGACCTACGAGCAGTACTTC.